This T cell receptor beta chain was recorded in a study of blood T cell repertoires in COVID-19. Study summary: Sites across the United States, Italy and Spain contributed samples from acute and convalescent COVID-19.

The data were produced by immunoSEQ multiplex PCR, yet TCRdb's version contains in-frame clones alone and is incomplete. The sample holds approximately 250,000 clones, approximately 86% seen once. The length of the CDR3 is 13 residues. Germline V gene lookup returns CDR1 SGHTA and CDR2 FQGNSA. V gave up 8 bases and J gave up 7 bases, with 18 bases separating them. Seattle enrolled patients during active infection and tracked them longitudinally. V and J are TRBV7-2 and TRBJ2-7, with D possibly TRBD2 on 7 matching bases. The sequence was obtained from an older woman with COVID-19, enrolled during active disease. Sequencing input: peripheral blood. CDR3 nucleotides: TGTGCCAGCTCACTGGGGGGGGCTTGGGAGCAGTACTTC. This encodes CASSLGGAWEQYF.